This TCR beta chain comes out of a study of CD8+ T cells in alopecia areata. Indicated treatment: oral pan-JAK inhibitor, 5-10 mg twice daily. The sequencing template was cDNA reverse transcribed from extracted RNA. TCRdb keeps only in-frame clones here, not all; method: immunoSEQ multiplex PCR. The sample shows 200,000 to 250,000 clones, about 58% of them seen only once. This clone has a handful of counts. Its specificity is unknown. Study results and caveats: Many expanded lesional clones persisted in scalp and blood during tofacitinib treatment. It was lesional scalp, especially alopecia totalis/universalis, that showed higher clonality than normal scalp.

CDR3 length equals 17 residues. Germline assignment: CDR1 LNHDA and CDR2 SQIVND (reference sequence). V shed 5 bases and J shed 0 bases, with 17 bases lying between them. The receptor was derived from a human donor with alopecia areata. V usage is TRBV19 and J usage is TRBJ2-1; possibly TRBD2 for D (5 bases). This material consisted of CD4+ T cells sorted from blood, taken at week 4, from a patient treated with tofacitinib. The CDR3 protein is CASSSPGLASSYNEQFF. The DNA of the CDR3 is TGTGCCAGTAGTTCACCAGGACTGGCAAGCTCCTACAATGAGCAGTTCTTC.